One sample yielded the 24 T cell receptor beta chains listed below, sequenced in a study of monozygotic twins with inflammatory bowel disease. After re-calling the 5' RACE reads, TCRdb lists one entry per CDR3 protein, DNA absent. Its clone listing holds around 210,000 distinct CDR3 sequences. The sample was blood. These receptors were taken from a human donor with ulcerative colitis or Crohn's disease, or a healthy co-twin of an affected twin (not recorded which).

The chain employs TRBV5-1 and TRBJ2-1; the TCRdb call, TRBD1, lacks DNA for checking. Germline V lookup: CDR1 SGHRS, CDR2 YFSETQ. This CDR3 region has 16 residues. Here the CDR3 reads CASSLVGGRSYNEQFF.

The rearrangement joins TRBV6-1 to TRBJ2-1; TCRdb's D call of TRBD1 is untestable without DNA. CDR1 is MNHNS, CDR2 SASEGT, per germline. The CDR3 spans 15 residues. The CDR3 region is CASSGGPGGHNEQFF.

The chain links TRBV6-1 to TRBJ2-1. Looked up from germline, CDR1 is MNHNS and CDR2 is SASEGT. This CDR3 is built from 14 residues. The CDR3 spells CASSKAGMHNEQFF.

J is TRBJ2-2 and V is TRBV5-1; checking the TCRdb D call of TRBD1 is not possible without DNA. CDR1 SGHRS and CDR2 YFSETQ come from the germline V gene. The CDR3 is 17 residues long. CDR3: CASSLDRWGLGTGELFF.

J is TRBJ1-1 and V is TRBV5-4. The germline gives CDR1 SGHNT, CDR2 YYREEE (reference sequence). This CDR3 is 14 amino acids long. This chain's CDR3 is CASSWGGGNTEAFF. The whole variable domain, filled in from reference TRBV5-4 and TRBJ1-1, reads ETGVTQSPTHLIKTRGQQVTLRCSSQSGHNTVSWYQQALGQGPQFIFQYYREEENGRGNFPPRFSGLQFPNYSSELNVNALELDDSALYLCASSWGGGNTEAFFGQGTRLTVV.

The CDR3 sequence: CASSLSSSGVAFF. The rearrangement joins TRBV7-2 to TRBJ1-1. The CDR3 totals 13 residues. Germline-derived CDR1 and CDR2 are SGHTA and FQGNSA. The full variable domain, in which reference TRBV7-2 and TRBJ1-1 provide the parts outside the CDR3, is GAGVSQSPSNKVTEKGKDVELRCDPISGHTALYWYRQSLGQGLEFLIYFQGNSAPDKSGLPSDRFSAERTGGSVSTLTIQRTQQEDSAVYLCASSLSSSGVAFFGQGTRLTVV.

This sequence joins TRBV6-5 and TRBJ1-1. The length of the CDR3 is 15 residues. Germline values: CDR1 MNHEY, CDR2 SVGAGI. CDR3 protein: CASSYSRRGGTEAFF.

The J gene is TRBJ2-5, the V gene TRBV6-6. This CDR3 is 12 amino acids long. The germline gives CDR1 MNHNY, CDR2 SVGAGI (reference sequence). CDR3 region: CASSYSSETQYF.

The chain uses TRBV10-3 and TRBJ1-1; TCRdb reports TRBD1, a call that lacks DNA to check it against. The CDR3 length is 13 residues. Per the germline V gene, CDR1 is ENHRY and CDR2 is SYGVKD. The CDR3 spells CAITTGQGQAAFF.

The V gene is TRBV27, the J gene TRBJ2-1; TCRdb designates TRBD2, a call that cannot be tested without DNA. The CDR3 has 16 amino acids. Per germline, CDR1 MNHEY and CDR2 SMNVEV (reference sequence). The CDR3 region is CASSLSGTPLYNEQFF.

The J gene is TRBJ1-1, the V gene TRBV25-1. CDR3 size: 15 residues. CDR1 is MGHDK and CDR2 is SYGVNS in the germline V gene. The CDR3 loop reads CASSDPGRVNTEAFF.

The chain employs TRBV20-1 and TRBJ2-5; TCRdb picks TRBD2, but there is no DNA to check that call. CDR1 and CDR2 (germline): DFQATT, SNEGSKA (reference sequence). CDR3 length equals 15 residues. CDR3 protein: CSARDPAGVRETQYF.

The chain links TRBV3-1 to TRBJ1-3; TCRdb's D gene call, TRBD1, goes unchecked for lack of DNA. This CDR3 spans 15 amino acids. The germline V gene encodes CDR1 LGHDT and CDR2 YNNKEL (reference sequence). The CDR3 protein is CASSQQGTRGNTIYF.

The chain is built from TRBV7-2 and TRBJ2-4; the TCRdb D gene call, TRBD2, has no DNA to confirm it. Per the germline V gene, CDR1 is SGHTA and CDR2 is FQGNSA. The CDR3 totals 16 residues. CDR3 sequence: CASSLAGASAKNIQYF.

The genes are TRBV27 and TRBJ2-7. The germline V gene has CDR1 MNHEY and CDR2 SMNVEV (reference sequence). The CDR3 runs to 14 residues. The CDR3 protein is CASSGFASPYEQYF.

This rearrangement joins TRBV24-1 to TRBJ2-1; the TRBD2 assignment by TCRdb is unverifiable without DNA. This CDR3 contains 14 residues. The germline gives CDR1 KGHDR, CDR2 SFDVKD. CDR3 sequence reads: CATSDYSGMNEQFF.

The V and J genes are TRBV7-8 and TRBJ1-4; no DNA is available, so the TRBD1 call from TCRdb remains unchecked. The germline V gene encodes CDR1 SGHVS and CDR2 FQNEAQ. The CDR3 runs to 17 residues. The CDR3 sequence: CASSSIDRGATNEKLFF.

The chain recombines TRBV6-1 with TRBJ2-3; lacking DNA, the TRBD2 call made by TCRdb goes unchecked. The CDR3 has 17 residues. The germline V gene encodes CDR1 MNHNS and CDR2 SASEGT. The CDR3 here is CASRPTNLAGGPDTQYF.

The chain combines TRBV4-1 with TRBJ1-1; TCRdb picks TRBD1, but there is no DNA to check that call. This CDR3 is built from 15 residues. From germline, CDR1 is MGHRA and CDR2 YSYEKL. This chain's CDR3 is CASSQYRGLNTEAFF.

The chain joins TRBV29-1 to TRBJ1-1. Looked up from germline, CDR1 is SQVTM and CDR2 is ANQGSEA. This CDR3 has 13 residues. The CDR3 loop reads CSAVTISNTEAFF.

The gene calls are TRBV9 and TRBJ2-7. Per the germline V gene, CDR1 is SGDLS and CDR2 is YYNGEE. There are 14 residues in the CDR3. The CDR3 loop is CASSERLSNYEQYF.

The V gene is TRBV3-1, the J gene TRBJ2-1; as DNA is missing, the TRBD2 call by TCRdb cannot be tested. Germline V CDR1 and CDR2: LGHDT, YNNKEL (reference sequence). This CDR3 is built from 16 residues. CDR3 residues: CASSPRASGRYNEQFF.

The chain employs TRBV5-6 and TRBJ1-2. The CDR3 runs 13 residues. Looked up from germline, CDR1 is SGHDT and CDR2 is YYEEEE. This CDR3 reads CASSLPADYGYTF.

CDR3 sequence reads: CATNRTGQGQQYF. The chain carries TRBV24-1 and TRBJ2-7; TCRdb's D gene call, TRBD1, goes unchecked for lack of DNA. CDR3 length: 13 residues. CDR1 and CDR2 from the germline V gene are KGHDR and SFDVKD.